These T cell receptor beta chains were read from a single sample in a study of beta chain features in type 1 diabetes. Measured with immunoSEQ multiplex PCR; TCRdb has only the in-frame clones, and not every one. This table has a few hundred thousand clones, 8.5% to 10% appearing once. Sequenced input: central memory CD4+ T cells from blood. Receptor source: a man aged 25-45 years with type 1 diabetes. The CDR3 runs from the conserved cysteine through the conserved F or W. Each record gives: J gene, CDR3 length, clone size, V gene, D gene, CDR3 DNA, CDR3 protein. A D gene is named only where the DNA matches it firmly. Rows may omit the clone size; those that give it use once, few, many or a size class.

TRBJ2-1,13,many,TRBV10-3,.,TGTGCCATCAGTGAGCCGCCCGGGGACGAGCAGTTCTTC,CAISEPPGDEQFF
TRBJ2-1,16,.,TRBV27,.,TGTGCCAGCAGGGGGGCGCAGGGCGCCTCATATGGTGAGCAGTTCTTC,CASRGAQGASYGEQFF
TRBJ2-1,15,few,TRBV12-5,TRBD2,TGTGCTAGTGGTTCAGGACTAGCGGGAGGCAATGAGCAGTTCTTC,CASGSGLAGGNEQFF
TRBJ1-5,16,few,TRBV27,.,TGTGCCAGCAGTTTTCTTCAGGGGCTGGGCAATCAGCCCCAGCATTTT,CASSFLQGLGNQPQHF
TRBJ1-5,18,.,TRBV2,.,TGTGCCAGCAGCCAGATCGGCGGGGGCTCATCAAGCAATCAGCCCCAGCATTTT,CASSQIGGGSSSNQPQHF
TRBJ2-2,18,.,TRBV4-1,TRBD1,TGCGCCAGCAGCCCATTTGCCCGGACAGGGGATAGGGCCGGGGAGCTGTTTTTT,CASSPFARTGDRAGELFF
TRBJ2-6,16,.,TRBV2,.,TGTGCCAGCAGTGAGGGGGCCTCCTCTGGGGCCAACGTCCTGACTTTC,CASSEGASSGANVLTF
TRBJ2-7,16,.,TRBV6-5,TRBD1,TGTGCCAGCAGTTATAACGCTGGCAGGGGGAAGAACGAGCAGTACTTC,CASSYNAGRGKNEQYF
TRBJ2-7,12,few,TRBV18,.,TGTGCCAGCTCACCAGTCGAGTACGAGCAGTACTTC,CASSPVEYEQYF
TRBJ2-7,13,.,TRBV7-9,.,TGTGCCAGCAGCTTATCCGCCAACTACGAGCAGTACTTC,CASSLSANYEQYF
TRBJ2-7,13,.,TRBV27,.,TGTGCCAGCAGTTTCTCCTTTAACTACGAGCAGTACTTC,CASSFSFNYEQYF
TRBJ2-3,14,few,TRBV10-3,.,TGTGCCATCAAACCGGGACCCAGCACAGATACGCAGTATTTT,CAIKPGPSTDTQYF
TRBJ2-7,13,few,TRBV5-1,.,TGCGCCAGCAGCTTGGCTCTTGATAGAGAGCAGTACTTC,CASSLALDREQYF
TRBJ2-1,15,many,TRBV13,.,TGTGCCAGCAGCCCCGACAGTCGCTCCTACAATGAGCAGTTCTTC,CASSPDSRSYNEQFF
TRBJ1-4,14,few,TRBV6-5,TRBD1,TGTGCCAGCAGACCGGGACAGGCTAATGAAAAACTGTTTTTT,CASRPGQANEKLFF
TRBJ2-1,14,many,TRBV7-2,TRBD1,TGTGCCAGCAGCTCGGGACAGGGGGCAGGTGAGCAGTTCTTC,CASSSGQGAGEQFF
TRBJ2-7,14,.,TRBV2,.,TGTGCCAGCAGTGAAAGAGAGAGCTCCTACGAGCAGTACTTC,CASSERESSYEQYF
TRBJ2-1,17,.,TRBV9,TRBD2,TGTGCCAGCAGTCTGGGGGGACTAGCGGGCCCCGCCTATGAGCAGTTCTTC,CASSLGGLAGPAYEQFF
TRBJ1-1,17,few,TRBV21-1,.,TGTGCCATCCTCCGAGGTGGCCGGGGCGAGGTGGACACTGAAGCTTTCTTT,CAILRGGRGEVDTEAFF
TRBJ2-2,14,few,TRBV19,.,TGTGCCAGTAAGGGGCGAACGAACACCGGGGAGCTGTTTTTT,CASKGRTNTGELFF
TRBJ2-3,14,few,TRBV28,.,TGTGCCAGCAGTTTTTCAATTCGCACAGATACGCAGTATTTT,CASSFSIRTDTQYF
TRBJ1-4,14,.,TRBV5-5,.,TGTGCCAGCAGCCTCGGGGGACCTAATGAAAAACTGTTTTTT,CASSLGGPNEKLFF
TRBJ2-2,17,few,TRBV2,.,TGTGCCAGCAGTGACCTACAGGCGTTCGCGAACACCGGGGAGCTGTTTTTT,CASSDLQAFANTGELFF
TRBJ2-2,14,.,TRBV10-3,.,TGTGCCTCTAAGGGACTCGTAAACACCGGGGAGCTGTTTTTT,CASKGLVNTGELFF
TRBJ1-2,14,few,TRBV5-1,.,TGCGCCAGCAGCTTGTCTGGCCGTACCTATGGCTACACCTTC,CASSLSGRTYGYTF
TRBJ2-1,16,.,TRBV4-1,.,TGCGCCAGCAGCCAAGAGGAGGGAGTTTGGGTTGGGGAGCAGTTCTTC,CASSQEEGVWVGEQFF
TRBJ1-4,14,many,TRBV5-5,TRBD1,TGTGCCAGCAGCTTGACAGGGGCGGACGAAAAACTGTTTTTT,CASSLTGADEKLFF
TRBJ2-2,14,few,TRBV2,.,TGTGCCAGCAATACGAAGGCAATGACCGGGGAGCTGTTTTTT,CASNTKAMTGELFF
TRBJ2-1,17,.,TRBV21-1,.,TGTGCCAGCAGCGCCCGGGAGGGGGAGGGGACCTACAATGAGCAGTTCTTC,CASSAREGEGTYNEQFF
TRBJ1-2,14,few,TRBV4-1,.,TGCGCCAGCAGCCAAGAATCTTGGGAAAGCGGCTACACCTTC,CASSQESWESGYTF
TRBJ2-7,15,.,TRBV9,TRBD1,TGTGCCAGCAGCCCTCCGAGGGGGCTCTCCTACGAGCAGTACTTC,CASSPPRGLSYEQYF
TRBJ2-3,16,few,TRBV6-6,.,TGTGCCAGCAGTTACGATGGCAGGAGTCCCACAGATACGCAGTATTTT,CASSYDGRSPTDTQYF
TRBJ1-4,14,few,TRBV9,.,TGTGCCAGCAGCGTCAATCAGATTAATGAAAAACTGTTTTTT,CASSVNQINEKLFF
TRBJ2-7,13,few,TRBV5-1,TRBD1,TGCGCCAGTTCGACAGGGGGCACCTACGAGCAGTACTTC,CASSTGGTYEQYF
TRBJ2-2,15,few,TRBV7-3,TRBD2,TGTGCCAGCAGCCAACGGTCTAGCGGGCCCGGGGAGCTGTTTTTT,CASSQRSSGPGELFF
TRBJ1-5,13,.,TRBV9,.,TGTGCCAGCAGCGTAGCGGAGGGGCTGGCTCAGCATTTT,CASSVAEGLAQHF
TRBJ1-4,13,.,TRBV10-3,.,TGTGCCATCAGTGAGTCGGGGGGGTACAAACTGTTTTTT,CAISESGGYKLFF
TRBJ2-5,14,few,TRBV5-1,.,TGCGCCAGCACTCAACAGACATCTCAAGAGACCCAGTACTTC,CASTQQTSQETQYF
TRBJ1-2,15,.,TRBV5-5,TRBD1,TGTGCCAGCAGCTTGATCCCGGGACAGATCTATGGCTACACCTTC,CASSLIPGQIYGYTF
TRBJ1-1,13,once,TRBV11-3,TRBD1,TGTGCCAGCAGCTTAGGACAGGGCTTTGAAGCTTTCTTT,CASSLGQGFEAFF
TRBJ1-2,16,many,TRBV14,.,TGTGCCAGCAGCCTCGATCCTTCAGGAGATATCTATGGCTACACCTTC,CASSLDPSGDIYGYTF
TRBJ1-1,15,.,TRBV5-1,.,TGCGCCAGCAGGTCCGGGCCGTTAATGAACACTGAAGCTTTCTTT,CASRSGPLMNTEAFF
TRBJ2-3,16,.,TRBV6-5,.,TGTGCCAGCAGTTACTCTACGATGATCAGCACAGATACGCAGTATTTT,CASSYSTMISTDTQYF
TRBJ1-3,15,.,TRBV6-1,.,TGTGCCATCAGTGAAGGCCCCCTCTCTGGAAACACCATATATTTT,CAISEGPLSGNTIYF
TRBJ2-3,14,.,TRBV6-5,.,TGTGCCAGCAGTTACTCCGGCTGGACTAATTATCAGTATTTT,CASSYSGWTNYQYF
TRBJ2-7,15,.,TRBV7-9,TRBD1,TGTGCCAGCAGCTTAGGGGGGGACAGGCTCTACGAGCAGTACTTC,CASSLGGDRLYEQYF
TRBJ1-2,14,few,TRBV7-9,.,TGTGCCAGCAGCGAGGCCGGGACCTTTTATGGCTACACCTTC,CASSEAGTFYGYTF
TRBJ1-1,14,few,TRBV28,.,TGTGCCAGCAGTTTCCAAGGGGCCGGCACTGAAGCTTTCTTT,CASSFQGAGTEAFF
TRBJ1-2,13,.,TRBV6-5,.,TGTGCCAGCAGTTACGCAAGGACGGATGGCTACACCTTC,CASSYARTDGYTF
TRBJ2-5,12,.,TRBV29-1,.,TGCAGCGTTGAAGAGGGTGACAGGACCCAGTACTTC,CSVEEGDRTQYF
TRBJ1-1,15,.,TRBV19,TRBD1,TGTGCCAGTAGTTCCCGGACAGGAATGAACACTGAAGCTTTCTTT,CASSSRTGMNTEAFF